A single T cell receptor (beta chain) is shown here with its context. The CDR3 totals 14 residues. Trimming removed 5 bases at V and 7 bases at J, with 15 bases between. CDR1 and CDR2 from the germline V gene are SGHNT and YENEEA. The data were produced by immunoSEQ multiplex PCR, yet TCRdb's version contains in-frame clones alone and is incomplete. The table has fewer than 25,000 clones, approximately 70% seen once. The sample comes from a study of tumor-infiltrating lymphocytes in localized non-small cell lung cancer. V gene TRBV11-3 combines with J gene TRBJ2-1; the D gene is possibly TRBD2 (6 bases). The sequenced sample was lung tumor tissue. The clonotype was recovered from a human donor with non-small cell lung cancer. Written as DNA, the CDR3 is TGTGCCAGCAGCCCGTCGGGACTTCCGAATGAGCAGTTCTTC. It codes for CASSPSGLPNEQFF.